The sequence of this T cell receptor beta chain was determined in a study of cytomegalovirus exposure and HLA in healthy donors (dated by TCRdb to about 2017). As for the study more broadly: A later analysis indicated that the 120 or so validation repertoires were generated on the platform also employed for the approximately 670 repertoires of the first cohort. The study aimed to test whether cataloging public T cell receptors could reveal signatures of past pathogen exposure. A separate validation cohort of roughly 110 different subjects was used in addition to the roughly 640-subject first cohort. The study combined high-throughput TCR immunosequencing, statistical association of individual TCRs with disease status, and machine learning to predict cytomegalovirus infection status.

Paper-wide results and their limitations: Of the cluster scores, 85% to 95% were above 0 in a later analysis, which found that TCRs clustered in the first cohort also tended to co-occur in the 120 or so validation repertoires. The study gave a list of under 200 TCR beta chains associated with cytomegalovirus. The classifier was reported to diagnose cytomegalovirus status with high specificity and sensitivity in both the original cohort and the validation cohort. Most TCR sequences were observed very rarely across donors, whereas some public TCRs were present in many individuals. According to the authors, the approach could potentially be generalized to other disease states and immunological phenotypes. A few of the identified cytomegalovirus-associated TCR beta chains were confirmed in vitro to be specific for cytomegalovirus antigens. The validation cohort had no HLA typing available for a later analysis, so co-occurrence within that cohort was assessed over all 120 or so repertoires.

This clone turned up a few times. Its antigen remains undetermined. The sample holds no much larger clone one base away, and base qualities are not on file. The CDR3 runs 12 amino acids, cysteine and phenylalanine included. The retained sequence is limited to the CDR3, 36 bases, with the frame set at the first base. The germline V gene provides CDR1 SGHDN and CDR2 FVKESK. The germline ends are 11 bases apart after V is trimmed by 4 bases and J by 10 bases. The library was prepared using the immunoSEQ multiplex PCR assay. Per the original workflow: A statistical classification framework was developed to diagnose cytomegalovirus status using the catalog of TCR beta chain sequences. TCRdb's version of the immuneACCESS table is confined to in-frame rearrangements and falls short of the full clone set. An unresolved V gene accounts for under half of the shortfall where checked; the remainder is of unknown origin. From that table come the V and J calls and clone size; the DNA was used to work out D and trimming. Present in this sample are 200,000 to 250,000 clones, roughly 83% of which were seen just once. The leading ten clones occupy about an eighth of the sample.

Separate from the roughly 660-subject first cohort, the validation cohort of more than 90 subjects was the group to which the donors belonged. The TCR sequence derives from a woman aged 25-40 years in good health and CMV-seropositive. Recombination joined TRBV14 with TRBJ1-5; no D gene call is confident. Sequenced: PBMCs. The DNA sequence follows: TGTGCCAGCAGCCTTTCTGGTGGCCCCCAGCATTTT. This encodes CASSLSGGPQHF.